This passage covers 18 T cell receptor beta chains from one sample sequenced in a study of blood T cell repertoires in COVID-19. Measured with immunoSEQ multiplex PCR; TCRdb has only the in-frame clones, and not every one. The sample has over 85,000 clones, 70% to 90% seen once. The sample was peripheral blood. All receptors derive from a human donor with acute or convalescent COVID-19. The donor label of this sample is uncertain.

V gene TRBV5-6 combines with J gene TRBJ2-7, with D tentatively TRBD2 (6 bases). V was pared by 2 bases and J by 6 bases, with 12 bases between. Germline CDR1 and CDR2: SGHDT and YYEEEE. The CDR3 sequence is 13 residues long. In nucleotides, the CDR3 is TGTGCCAGCAGCTTCGGGGGTGGTGGCGAGCAGTACTTC. It is translated as CASSFGGGGEQYF.

The chain is built from TRBV6-5 and TRBJ2-3; perhaps TRBD2 as D (6 bases). Germline V gene lookup returns CDR1 MNHEY and CDR2 SVGAGI. The ends were cut back, 4 bases at V and 3 bases at J, with 14 bases in the middle. This CDR3 comprises 15 residues. The CDR3: CASSLVSGYTDTQYF. In nucleotides, the CDR3 is TGTGCCAGCAGTTTGGTTAGCGGTTATACAGATACGCAGTATTTT.

The chain uses TRBV9 and TRBJ2-5; 9 nucleotides match TRBD2. Trimming cost V 5 bases and J 0 bases; bases outside gene matches: 5. The CDR3 is 15 amino acids. In germline, CDR1 is SGDLS, CDR2 YYNGEE. CDR3 loop: CASSSTSGYQETQYF. The DNA for the CDR3 is TGTGCCAGCAGTTCGACTAGCGGATACCAAGAGACCCAGTACTTC.

The chain has TRBV2 and TRBJ2-2; 7 bases fit TRBD2. The germline gives CDR1 SNHLY, CDR2 FYNNEI. The CDR3 loop spans 14 amino acids. The trim removed 8 bases at V and 5 bases at J, leaving 8 bases unmatched. CDR3 sequence reads: CASEGLAATGELFF. The CDR3 nucleotides are TGTGCCAGCGAGGGGCTAGCGGCTACCGGGGAGCTGTTTTTT.

In its sample, this clone was seen once. This chain joins TRBV28 and TRBJ1-1; possibly TRBD1 for D (6 bases). The V gene lost 6 bases and the J gene lost 4 bases, with 15 bases spanning the gap. Germline V gene lookup returns CDR1 MDHEN and CDR2 SYDVKM. This CDR3 has 14 residues. In nucleotides, the CDR3 is TGTGCCAGCAGAAAAACAGGGACCATCACTGAAGCTTTCTTT. This encodes CASRKTGTITEAFF.

The chain has TRBV12-5 and TRBJ2-5; a weak D match, TRBD1 (6 bases). The germline gives CDR1 LGHNT, CDR2 FRNRAP. This CDR3 spans 13 amino acids. V lost 6 bases and J 7 bases, leaving 15 bases between the germline ends. The CDR3: CASGSTGYGTQYF. The CDR3 DNA reads TGTGCTAGTGGCTCCACAGGGTACGGGACCCAGTACTTC.

V usage is TRBV5-1 and J usage is TRBJ2-1; D is perhaps TRBD1 (6 bases). Deletions cut 4 bases from V and 0 bases from J, with 14 bases between. This CDR3 spans 16 amino acids. CDR1 and CDR2 (germline): SGHRS, YFSETQ. The CDR3 here is CASSRDKSSSYNEQFF. The CDR3 coding sequence is TGCGCCAGCAGCCGGGACAAATCGAGCTCCTACAATGAGCAGTTCTTC.

The chain carries TRBV2 and TRBJ2-2; D is perhaps TRBD1 (5 bases). The ends were cut back, 7 bases at V and 4 bases at J, with 13 bases in the middle. CDR3 length: 14 amino acids. The germline V gene encodes CDR1 SNHLY and CDR2 FYNNEI. CDR3 nucleotide sequence: TGTGCCAGCAAGCAGGGATTGGGCACCGGGGAGCTGTTTTTT. As protein: CASKQGLGTGELFF. The full variable domain, completed using reference TRBV2 and TRBJ2-2, is EPEVTQTPSHQVTQMGQEVILRCVPISNHLYFYWYRQILGQKVEFLVSFYNNEISEKSEIFDDQFSVERPDGSNFTLKIRSTKLEDSAMYFCASKQGLGTGELFFGEGSRLTVL.

This clone is a singleton in its sample. The DNA of the CDR3 is TGCAGCGTAACCGGGACAGGGCGAAATGAAAAACTGTTTTTT. Translation: CSVTGTGRNEKLFF. The genes are TRBV29-1 and TRBJ1-4, with 9 positions matching TRBD1. Trimming cost V 6 bases and J 5 bases; bases outside gene matches: 7. Looked up from germline, CDR1 is SQVTM and CDR2 is ANQGSEA. The CDR3 has 14 residues.

The chain employs TRBV2 and TRBJ2-5, with TRBD2 matching over 11 bases. From germline, CDR1 is SNHLY and CDR2 FYNNEI. With V trimmed by 6 bases and J by 5 bases, 5 bases remained unmatched. The length of the CDR3 is 14 residues. The CDR3 here is CASRTWTSGETQYF. Here the CDR3 DNA reads TGTGCCAGCAGAACTTGGACTAGCGGGGAGACCCAGTACTTC.

This clone was counted once. The chain links TRBV5-4 to TRBJ1-6; 8 bases are a match to TRBD1. This CDR3 is 15 amino acids long. The germline gives CDR1 SGHNT, CDR2 YYREEE (reference sequence). V dropped 5 bases and J dropped 6; count of bases not matched to a gene: 7. The CDR3 DNA sequence: TGTGCCAGCAGACCTGGACAGGGCGCTAATTCACCCCTCCACTTT. Its translation: CASRPGQGANSPLHF.

The J gene is TRBJ2-5, the V gene TRBV7-3; 7 bases are a match to TRBD1. V shed 2 bases, J shed 3 bases, and the junction held 3 bases outside the gene matches. This CDR3 contains 14 residues. The germline V gene encodes CDR1 SGHTA and CDR2 FQGTGA. The CDR3 spells CASSLWGTEETQYF. DNA for the CDR3: TGTGCCAGCAGCTTATGGGGGACAGAAGAGACCCAGTACTTC.

V usage is TRBV5-4 and J usage is TRBJ1-3; 9 bases are a match to TRBD1. Germline V CDR1 and CDR2: SGHNT, YYREEE (reference sequence). V shed 4 bases, J shed 2 bases, and the junction held 1 base outside the gene matches. The CDR3 sequence is 14 residues long. Here the CDR3 reads CASSRDRAGNTIYF. The CDR3 region has the DNA TGTGCCAGCAGCCGGGACAGGGCTGGAAACACCATATATTTT.

The chain is built from TRBV19 and TRBJ1-2; D gene uncertain. With 1 base removed from V and 2 bases from J, the gap between germline ends came to 11 bases. This CDR3 contains 15 residues. In germline, CDR1 is LNHDA, CDR2 SQIVND (reference sequence). The CDR3 protein is CASSIASTNNYGYTF. In DNA, the CDR3 is TGTGCCAGTAGTATAGCTAGTACGAACAACTATGGCTACACCTTC.

This chain joins TRBV4-1 and TRBJ2-1; 9 bases match TRBD2. This CDR3 comprises 17 residues. CDR1 and CDR2 from the germline V gene are MGHRA and YSYEKL. V was clipped by 4 bases and J by 8 bases; unmatched bases: 15. The CDR3 sequence is CASSLRTTSGVLDEQFF. The CDR3 bases are TGCGCCAGCAGCCTACGGACGACTAGCGGAGTACTCGATGAGCAGTTCTTC.

This clone was counted a single time. V usage is TRBV7-8 and J usage is TRBJ1-5; D is perhaps TRBD1 (5 bases). This CDR3 contains 16 residues. The germline V gene encodes CDR1 SGHVS and CDR2 FQNEAQ. V was trimmed by 2 bases and J by 2 bases, leaving 13 bases between them. The CDR3 here is CASSLLRTPRNQPQHF. The CDR3 coding sequence is TGTGCCAGCAGCTTACTCCGGACACCTCGCAATCAGCCCCAGCATTTT.

With respect to this clone: Relative to the germline gene, one junction end is altered; a read error may explain this. The chain carries TRBV12-3 or TRBV12-4 and TRBJ2-1; D is possibly TRBD2 (6 bases). The CDR3 runs to 13 residues. The CDR3 nucleotides read TGTGCCAGCACCACTAGGACTGGGGCGGCGGGAATCTTC. Residues: CASTTRTGAAGIF.

This clone was picked up one time. The chain carries TRBV7-9 and TRBJ1-6; 10 bases line up with TRBD1. The CDR3 length is 16 residues. J lost 6 bases, V lost 5 bases, and 7 bases had no gene match. The germline V gene has CDR1 SEHNR and CDR2 FQNEAQ (reference sequence). CDR3 loop: CASSGDRGQGNSPLHF. CDR3 bases: TGTGCCAGCAGCGGAGACAGGGGGCAAGGTAATTCACCCCTCCACTTT.